The T cell receptor beta chain under discussion was sequenced for a study of shared clonotypes between healthy human individuals. Looking at the study overall: Per donor, CD8 memory used one plate, CD8 naive used two, CD4 memory used three and CD4 naive used three.

This CDR3 is built from 15 residues. Trimming cost V 6 bases and J 4 bases; bases outside gene matches: 11. The germline CDR1 and CDR2 sequences are MNHEY and SMNVEV (reference sequence). TCRdb's table, derived via immunoSEQ multiplex PCR, lists solely in-frame clones and lacks some. The sample has about 1,500,000 clones, roughly 95% seen once. The sample was naive CD4+ T cells sorted from blood. Subset: CD45RA+ positively selected. This sequence was found in a man aged 25 to 45 in good health. The chain carries TRBV27 and TRBJ2-5, with 7 bases aligning to TRBD1. The CDR3 spells CASRLRDSPRETQYF. For the CDR3, the DNA is TGTGCCAGCAGGCTCAGGGACAGCCCGCGAGAGACCCAGTACTTC.